The present T cell receptor (beta chain) was sequenced within a study of blood T cell repertoires in COVID-19. Assay used: immunoSEQ multiplex PCR; TCRdb lists only in-frame clones, some missing. The table records 200,000 to 250,000 clones, approximately 82% of them present only once. This clonotype originated in a woman of 80 years or more with acute or convalescent COVID-19. The sequencing sample was made of peripheral blood.

CDR3 nucleotide sequence: TGTGCCAGCAGCTGGGGAAAGAGGGGACAGACCACGAACAGAGGGGCTGAAGCTTTCTTT. Translated: CASSWGKRGQTTNRGAEAFF. The rearrangement links TRBV28 to TRBJ1-1, with 7 bases fitting TRBD1. The CDR3 is made up of 20 amino acids. Germline V gene sequence: CDR1 MDHEN, CDR2 SYDVKM. After removal of 6 bases from V and 6 bases from J, the junction contained 28 bases not matched to a gene. The whole variable domain, filled in from reference TRBV28 and TRBJ1-1, reads DVKVTQSSRYLVKRTGEKVFLECVQDMDHENMFWYRQDPGLGLRLIYFSYDVKMKEKGDIPEGYSVSREKKERFSLILESASTNQTSMYLCASSWGKRGQTTNRGAEAFFGQGTRLTVV.